The 32 T cell receptor beta chains listed next were all sequenced from one sample in a study of cytomegalovirus exposure and HLA in healthy donors. Use of 60 Vbeta and 13 Jbeta primers characterized the PCR. The repertoire was sequenced with immunoSEQ multiplex PCR; TCRdb's copy has only in-frame clones and lacks some. The table lists about 110,000 clones, approximately 83% of them singletons, with approximately 2% in the top ten. Sequencing was done on a sample of PBMCs. The origin of the receptors is a man aged 35 to 55 in good health and CMV-seronegative.

The gene calls are TRBV11-3 and TRBJ1-2, with D possibly matching TRBD1 (6 bases). Germline assignment: CDR1 SGHNT and CDR2 YENEEA. CDR3 length: 18 residues. V was cut by 5 bases and J by 4 bases, with 26 bases left in between. The chain's CDR3 is CASSVLTGPGGGRYGYTF. CDR3 in DNA: TGTGCCAGCAGCGTCCTCACTGGCCCGGGGGGCGGTCGCTATGGCTACACCTTC.

J is TRBJ2-1 and V is TRBV29-1, with 10 nucleotides matching TRBD1. This CDR3 is built from 15 residues. Germline loops: CDR1 SQVTM, CDR2 ANQGSEA. V lost 5 bases to trimming and J lost 7 bases; unmatched junction nucleotides: 11. The CDR3 sequence: CSVLEPGQGWNEQFF. CDR3 nucleotides: TGCAGCGTTCTTGAACCGGGACAGGGGTGGAATGAGCAGTTCTTC.

The V and J genes are TRBV14 and TRBJ1-1; D is undetermined. The length of the CDR3 is 15 residues. V shed 2 bases and J shed 4 bases, with 14 bases lying between them. From germline, CDR1 is SGHDN and CDR2 FVKESK. In nucleotides, the CDR3 is TGTGCCAGCAGCCAACAACCGGGGAGAGGCACTGAAGCTTTCTTT. Its translation: CASSQQPGRGTEAFF.

The sample holds one count of this clone. The genes are TRBV28 and TRBJ1-6; no definite D call. The CDR3 consists of 14 residues. V lost 7 bases and J 6 bases, leaving 13 bases between the germline ends. Looked up from germline, CDR1 is MDHEN and CDR2 is SYDVKM. Written as DNA, the CDR3 is TGTGCCAGCAAGGTAGGAGGACCTAATTCACCCCTCCACTTT. Encoded protein: CASKVGGPNSPLHF. Together with reference TRBV28 and TRBJ1-6, the CDR3 gives the full variable domain: DVKVTQSSRYLVKRTGEKVFLECVQDMDHENMFWYRQDPGLGLRLIYFSYDVKMKEKGDIPEGYSVSREKKERFSLILESASTNQTSMYLCASKVGGPNSPLHFGNGTRLTVT.

V gene TRBV2 combines with J gene TRBJ1-3; D is unresolved. Germline V lookup: CDR1 SNHLY, CDR2 FYNNEI. The V end lost 3 bases, the J end lost 4 bases, and 7 bases lay between the germline ends. This CDR3 has 13 residues. CDR3: CASSDTRGNTIYF. CDR3 bases: TGTGCCAGCAGTGACACGAGGGGAAACACCATATATTTT.

The CDR3: CASSQETVYEQYF. The CDR3 DNA is TGTGCCAGCAGCCAGGAGACAGTCTACGAGCAGTACTTC. V usage is TRBV4-2 and J usage is TRBJ2-7; weak D call: TRBD1 (5 bases). Germline CDR1 reads LGHNA; CDR2 reads YNFKEQ. The V end lost 3 bases, the J end lost 3 bases, and 9 bases lay between the germline ends. This CDR3 is built from 13 residues.

There are a few counts of this clone. The chain is built from TRBV6-1 and TRBJ1-5; D not resolved. This CDR3 is built from 14 residues. CDR1 is MNHNS, CDR2 SASEGT, per germline. V shed 2 bases and J shed 6 bases, with 11 bases lying between them. CDR3 sequence reads: CASSERQRGQPQHF. The CDR3 coding sequence is TGTGCCAGCAGTGAAAGGCAGCGGGGTCAGCCCCAGCATTTT.

This chain links TRBV6-5 with TRBJ1-3; possible D gene TRBD1, 6 bases. Germline V gene sequence: CDR1 MNHEY, CDR2 SVGAGI. The ends were cut back, 4 bases at V and 1 base at J, with 11 bases in the middle. The length of the CDR3 is 15 residues. The CDR3 protein is CASSSTGFSGNTIYF. The DNA for the CDR3 is TGTGCCAGCAGTTCCACAGGGTTTTCTGGAAACACCATATATTTT.

The V gene is TRBV6-5, the J gene TRBJ2-7; 8 bases match TRBD1. J lost 5 bases, V lost 1 base, and 10 bases had no gene match. The CDR3 runs 16 residues. Looked up from germline, CDR1 is MNHEY and CDR2 is SVGAGI. The CDR3 nucleotides are TGTGCCAGCAGTTACTATAGGACAGGGTCAGGAAACGAGCAGTACTTC. Its translation is CASSYYRTGSGNEQYF.

The chain links TRBV15 to TRBJ2-5; 7 nucleotides align to TRBD1. The CDR3 is made up of 15 amino acids. The ends lost 1 base at V and 2 bases at J; junction bases unmatched: 4. Germline CDR1 reads LNHNV; CDR2 reads YYDKDF (reference sequence). The CDR3 reads CATSRVPTGQETQYF. The CDR3 coding sequence is TGTGCCACCAGCAGAGTTCCGACAGGGCAAGAGACCCAGTACTTC.

This clone appeared a single time. The chain recombines TRBV19 with TRBJ1-2; TRBD1 aligns across 7 bases. After removal of 6 bases from V and 2 bases from J, the junction contained 15 bases not matched to a gene. Germline CDR1 LNHDA, CDR2 SQIVND (reference sequence). This CDR3 contains 17 residues. The CDR3 DNA sequence: TGTGCCAGTAGCCAACATGCGCCAGGGGGTTCCAACTATGGCTACACCTTC. It translates to CASSQHAPGGSNYGYTF.

This chain connects TRBV5-1 to TRBJ2-7, with no clear D. This CDR3 is 13 amino acids long. Germline-derived CDR1 and CDR2 are SGHRS and YFSETQ. Trimming removed 4 bases from V and 6 bases from J, with 14 bases in between. CDR3 bases: TGCGCCAGCAGCCCCGTCCGTGAGGTCGAGCAGTACTTC. It encodes CASSPVREVEQYF.

V and J are TRBV6-4 and TRBJ1-2, with no clear D. The germline V gene encodes CDR1 MRHNA and CDR2 SNTAGT. V dropped 4 bases and J dropped 7 bases, with 16 bases sitting between them. The CDR3 has 14 residues. CDR3 in DNA: TGTGCCAGCAGTGCCACGAGCAGGTCTGGTGGCTACACCTTC. Translation gives CASSATSRSGGYTF.

This rearrangement joins TRBV4-1 to TRBJ1-1; D not resolved. The V and J ends lost 1 base and 1 base respectively, with 7 bases between them. CDR3 length: 14 amino acids. The V gene's germline CDR1 is MGHRA and CDR2 YSYEKL. CDR3: CASSQGGRNTEAFF. CDR3 bases: TGCGCCAGCAGCCAAGGAGGCAGGAACACTGAAGCTTTCTTT.

The chain carries TRBV6-4 and TRBJ2-1; 12 bases match TRBD2. The germline V gene has CDR1 MRHNA and CDR2 SNTAGT. Trimming took 6 bases from V and 7 from J; bases not matched to a gene: 7. The CDR3 extends over 15 amino acids. CDR3: CASSPLAGGRNEQFF. The CDR3 DNA sequence: TGTGCCAGCAGCCCACTAGCGGGGGGCCGGAATGAGCAGTTCTTC.

CDR3 in DNA: TGCGCCAGCAGCCATCCCCGGACAGACTCTGCGCTCGAGCAGTACTTC. Its translation: CASSHPRTDSALEQYF. The chain recombines TRBV4-1 with TRBJ2-7; maybe TRBD1 (6 bases). V was shortened by 3 bases and J by 6 bases, with 21 bases between the two germline ends. Germline V gene sequence: CDR1 MGHRA, CDR2 YSYEKL. This CDR3 is built from 16 residues.

J is TRBJ2-5 and V is TRBV19, with D unresolved. Trimming removed 7 bases from V and 4 bases from J, with 10 bases in between. The CDR3 runs 12 residues. Germline V gives CDR1 LNHDA, CDR2 SQIVND (reference sequence). In DNA, the CDR3 is TGTGCCAGTATGGAGTCCCCAGAGACCCAGTACTTC. It codes for CASMESPETQYF.

The chain couples TRBV28 to TRBJ2-5, with 11 bases lining up with TRBD2. V lost 4 bases, J lost 5 bases, and 12 bases stayed unmatched. Germline V gene data show CDR1 as MDHEN and CDR2 as SYDVKM. The CDR3 is made up of 17 amino acids. CDR3 coding DNA: TGTGCCAGCAGTTACCTAGCGGGGGGAACAGCGAGGGAGACCCAGTACTTC. Translating gives CASSYLAGGTARETQYF. Using reference TRBV28 and TRBJ2-5 for the parts outside the CDR3, the full variable domain is DVKVTQSSRYLVKRTGEKVFLECVQDMDHENMFWYRQDPGLGLRLIYFSYDVKMKEKGDIPEGYSVSREKKERFSLILESASTNQTSMYLCASSYLAGGTARETQYFGPGTRLLVL.

The chain recombines TRBV28 with TRBJ2-1; TRBD1 agrees at 7 bases. The length of the CDR3 is 15 residues. Trimming removed 5 bases from V and 0 bases from J; junction bases left unmatched: 4. Germline-derived CDR1 and CDR2 are MDHEN and SYDVKM. CDR3 in amino acids: CASSPRDSSYNEQFF. DNA of the CDR3: TGTGCCAGCAGTCCCCGGGACAGCTCCTACAATGAGCAGTTCTTC. The full variable domain, in which reference TRBV28 and TRBJ2-1 provide the parts outside the CDR3, is DVKVTQSSRYLVKRTGEKVFLECVQDMDHENMFWYRQDPGLGLRLIYFSYDVKMKEKGDIPEGYSVSREKKERFSLILESASTNQTSMYLCASSPRDSSYNEQFFGPGTRLTVL.

The genes are TRBV2 and TRBJ1-5; tentative D call: TRBD1 (5 bases). V lost 6 bases and J 6 bases, leaving 9 bases between the germline ends. The CDR3 loop spans 12 amino acids. Germline V CDR1 and CDR2: SNHLY, FYNNEI. CDR3 DNA sequence: TGTGCCAGCAGGGGGGGTACTCAGCCCCAGCATTTT. This encodes CASRGGTQPQHF.

The rearrangement joins TRBV5-1 to TRBJ2-7; 8 nucleotides agree with TRBD1. Germline lookup yields CDR1 SGHRS and CDR2 YFSETQ. CDR3 size: 15 residues. V lost 4 bases, J lost 4 bases, and 10 bases stayed unmatched. In DNA, the CDR3 is TGCGCCAGCAGCCCTGGACAGGGCCTGACTTACGAGCAGTACTTC. Protein: CASSPGQGLTYEQYF. Based on the CDR3 plus reference TRBV5-1 and TRBJ2-7, the full variable domain is KAGVTQTPRYLIKTRGQQVTLSCSPISGHRSVSWYQQTPGQGLQFLFEYFSETQRNKGNFPGRFSGRQFSNSRSEMNVSTLELGDSALYLCASSPGQGLTYEQYFGPGTRLTVT.

The chain is built from TRBV5-1 and TRBJ1-1; possible D gene TRBD1, 5 bases. The CDR3 extends over 12 amino acids. Deletions cut 4 bases from V and 2 bases from J, with 6 bases between. The germline V gene has CDR1 SGHRS and CDR2 YFSETQ. CDR3 DNA: TGCGCCAGCAGCGACAGCAACACTGAAGCTTTCTTT. As protein: CASSDSNTEAFF.

This clone came up once. V usage is TRBV28 and J usage is TRBJ1-5; D uncertain. The CDR3 consists of 14 residues. V lost 2 bases and J 5 bases, leaving 10 bases between the germline ends. The germline V gene has CDR1 MDHEN and CDR2 SYDVKM. CDR3 bases: TGTGCCAGCAGTTTAGAGGCTGTTTATCAGCCCCAGCATTTT. It codes for CASSLEAVYQPQHF.

The chain joins TRBV19 to TRBJ2-7, with 10 bases fitting TRBD2. Germline CDR1 is LNHDA and CDR2 is SQIVND (reference sequence). This CDR3 has 15 residues. Trimming cost V 4 bases and J 3 bases; bases outside gene matches: 6. CDR3 sequence (DNA): TGTGCCAGTAGTACCATAGCGGGGGGCCTCTACGAGCAGTACTTC. Amino acids: CASSTIAGGLYEQYF.

V gene TRBV5-1 combines with J gene TRBJ1-1; 7 nucleotides line up with TRBD1. V was clipped by 1 base and J by 6 bases; unmatched bases: 9. The length of the CDR3 is 15 residues. CDR1 is SGHRS and CDR2 is YFSETQ in the germline V gene. The CDR3 DNA reads TGCGCCAGCAGCTTGATAGGGGGCAGGGACGCTGAAGCTTTCTTT. Translating it yields CASSLIGGRDAEAFF.

This clone was detected a few times. This chain links TRBV5-1 with TRBJ1-3, with a weak D call TRBD1 (5 bases). Germline V gives CDR1 SGHRS, CDR2 YFSETQ. The CDR3 consists of 14 residues. Between the trimmed V and J ends, which lost 3 bases and 3 bases, there was a span of 10 bases. For the CDR3, the DNA is TGCGCCAGCAGCTCGGGGGGTAGTGGAAACACCATATATTTT. It encodes CASSSGGSGNTIYF.

This sequence joins TRBV5-6 and TRBJ1-6; 7 bases line up with TRBD1. The germline gives CDR1 SGHDT, CDR2 YYEEEE. V lost 5 bases to trimming and J lost 9 bases; unmatched junction nucleotides: 2. There are 12 residues in the CDR3. Here the CDR3 DNA reads TGTGCCAGCAGGTACAGGGGTTCACCCCTCCACTTT. Residues: CASRYRGSPLHF.

The gene calls are TRBV5-6 and TRBJ2-1, with D uncertain. Germline V gene data show CDR1 as SGHDT and CDR2 as YYEEEE. Trimming stripped 4 bases from V and 7 bases from J, with 9 bases between. This CDR3 spans 12 amino acids. The CDR3 spells CASSPGWNEQFF. The CDR3 DNA follows: TGTGCCAGCAGCCCAGGTTGGAATGAGCAGTTCTTC. Based on the CDR3 plus reference TRBV5-6 and TRBJ2-1, the full variable domain is DAGVTQSPTHLIKTRGQQVTLRCSPKSGHDTVSWYQQALGQGPQFIFQYYEEEERQRGNFPDRFSGHQFPNYSSELNVNALLLGDSALYLCASSPGWNEQFFGPGTRLTVL.

A word on this clone: This sample also contains other DNA sequences that code for the same CDR3. The genes are TRBV7-2 and TRBJ1-1, with D perhaps matching TRBD1 (6 bases). V lost 1 base to trimming and J lost 5 bases, with 11 bases between them. The germline V gene has CDR1 SGHTA and CDR2 FQGNSA. There are 14 residues in the CDR3. Written as DNA, the CDR3 is TGTGCCAGCAGCTTAGTTCAGGGGAGTACTGAAGCTTTCTTT. Translation gives CASSLVQGSTEAFF.

This chain connects TRBV30 to TRBJ1-3; tentatively, D is TRBD1 (5 bases). Trimming cost V 0 bases and J 0 bases, with 12 bases left between them. CDR1 and CDR2 (germline): GTSNPN, SVGIG (reference sequence). The CDR3 is made up of 16 amino acids. CDR3 in DNA: TGTGCCTGGAGTGTACCCGGGACTTTCTCTGGAAACACCATATATTTT. Its protein product is CAWSVPGTFSGNTIYF.

J is TRBJ1-5 and V is TRBV2; no definite D call. The CDR3 consists of 13 residues. CDR1 and CDR2 (germline): SNHLY, FYNNEI. V was cut by 4 bases and J by 11 bases, with 15 bases left in between. CDR3 bases: TGTGCCAGCAGTGGAGGCAGATCAGTAGCCCAGCATTTT. This gives the protein CASSGGRSVAQHF.

The chain links TRBV6-6 to TRBJ1-6, with D possibly matching TRBD1 (6 bases). Germline lookup yields CDR1 MNHNY and CDR2 SVGAGI (reference sequence). Trimming removed 10 bases at V and 7 bases at J, with 20 bases between. The CDR3 consists of 15 residues. The CDR3 DNA follows: TGTGCCACCGGGACATTTGACAGTATCAATTCACCCCTCCACTTT. The encoded protein is CATGTFDSINSPLHF.